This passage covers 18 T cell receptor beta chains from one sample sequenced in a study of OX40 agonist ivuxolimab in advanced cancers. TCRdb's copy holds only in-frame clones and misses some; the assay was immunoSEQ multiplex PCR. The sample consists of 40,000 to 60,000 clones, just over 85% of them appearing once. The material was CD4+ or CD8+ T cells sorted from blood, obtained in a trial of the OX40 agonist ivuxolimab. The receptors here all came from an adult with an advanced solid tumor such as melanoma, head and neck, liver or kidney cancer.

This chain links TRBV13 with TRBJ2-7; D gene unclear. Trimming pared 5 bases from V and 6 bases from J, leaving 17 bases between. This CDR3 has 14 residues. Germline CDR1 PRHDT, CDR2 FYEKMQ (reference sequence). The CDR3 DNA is TGTGCCAGCAGCCTTACAAGTAGTGCGAGCGAGCAGTACTTC. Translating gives CASSLTSSASEQYF.

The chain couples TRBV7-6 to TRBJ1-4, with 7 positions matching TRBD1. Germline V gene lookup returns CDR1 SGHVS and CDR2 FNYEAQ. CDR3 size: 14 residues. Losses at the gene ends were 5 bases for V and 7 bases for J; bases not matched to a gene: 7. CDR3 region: CASSLGGSVEKLFF. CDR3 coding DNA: TGTGCCAGCAGCCTAGGGGGCTCTGTTGAAAAACTGTTTTTT.

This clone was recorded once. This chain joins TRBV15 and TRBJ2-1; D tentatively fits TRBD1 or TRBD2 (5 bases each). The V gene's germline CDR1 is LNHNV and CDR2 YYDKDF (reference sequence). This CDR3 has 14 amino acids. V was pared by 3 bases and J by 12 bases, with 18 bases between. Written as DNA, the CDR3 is TGTGCCACCAGCAGTGGGACCGCTTACTTCGGGCAGTTCTTC. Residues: CATSSGTAYFGQFF.

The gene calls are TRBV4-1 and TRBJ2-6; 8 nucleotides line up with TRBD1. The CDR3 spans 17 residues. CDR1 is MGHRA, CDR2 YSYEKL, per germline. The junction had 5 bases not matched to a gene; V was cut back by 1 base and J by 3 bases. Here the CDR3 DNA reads TGCGCCAGCAGCCAAGGCCCAGGGGGCGGTGGGGCCAACGTCCTGACTTTC. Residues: CASSQGPGGGGANVLTF.

The CDR3 DNA sequence: TGTGCCAGCAGTAATACCCCGGGAGATACGCAGTATTTT. Protein: CASSNTPGDTQYF. The chain uses TRBV6-4 and TRBJ2-3; D not certain. Trimming took off 5 bases at V and 5 bases at J, with 11 bases between the two ends. The CDR3 consists of 13 residues. The germline CDR1 and CDR2 sequences are MRHNA and SNTAGT.

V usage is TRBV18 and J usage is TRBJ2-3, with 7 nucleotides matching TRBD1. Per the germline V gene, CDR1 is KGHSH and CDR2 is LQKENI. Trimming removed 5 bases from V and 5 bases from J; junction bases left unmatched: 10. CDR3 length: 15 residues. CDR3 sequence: CASSSSGGSGDTQYF. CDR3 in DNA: TGTGCCAGCTCATCCTCAGGGGGATCGGGAGATACGCAGTATTTT. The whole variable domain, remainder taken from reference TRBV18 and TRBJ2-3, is NAGVMQNPRHLVRRRGQEARLRCSPMKGHSHVYWYRQLPEEGLKFMVYLQKENIIDESGMPKERFSAEFPKEGPSILRIQQVVRGDSAAYFCASSSSGGSGDTQYFGPGTRLTVL.

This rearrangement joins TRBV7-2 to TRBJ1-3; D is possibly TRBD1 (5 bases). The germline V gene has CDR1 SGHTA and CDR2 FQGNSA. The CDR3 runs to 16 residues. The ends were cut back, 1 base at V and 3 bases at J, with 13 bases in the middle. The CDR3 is CASSLVAGSSGNTIYF. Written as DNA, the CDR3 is TGTGCCAGCAGCTTAGTGGCAGGGTCTAGTGGAAACACCATATATTTT. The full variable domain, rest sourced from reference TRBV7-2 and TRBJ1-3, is GAGVSQSPSNKVTEKGKDVELRCDPISGHTALYWYRQSLGQGLEFLIYFQGNSAPDKSGLPSDRFSAERTGGSVSTLTIQRTQQEDSAVYLCASSLVAGSSGNTIYFGEGSWLTVV.

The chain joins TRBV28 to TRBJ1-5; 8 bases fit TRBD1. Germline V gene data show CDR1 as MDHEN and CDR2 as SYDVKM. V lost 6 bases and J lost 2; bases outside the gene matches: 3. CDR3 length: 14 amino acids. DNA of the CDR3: TGTGCCAGCAGACAGACAGGGGGCAATCAGCCCCAGCATTTT. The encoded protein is CASRQTGGNQPQHF. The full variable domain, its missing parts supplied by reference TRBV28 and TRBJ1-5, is DVKVTQSSRYLVKRTGEKVFLECVQDMDHENMFWYRQDPGLGLRLIYFSYDVKMKEKGDIPEGYSVSREKKERFSLILESASTNQTSMYLCASRQTGGNQPQHFGDGTRLSIL.

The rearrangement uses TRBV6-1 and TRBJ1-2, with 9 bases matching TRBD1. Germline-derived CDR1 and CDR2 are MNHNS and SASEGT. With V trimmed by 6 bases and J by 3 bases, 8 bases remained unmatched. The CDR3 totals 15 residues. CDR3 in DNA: TGTGCCAGCAGGCCCGGGACAGGGTGGGACTATGGCTACACCTTC. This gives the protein CASRPGTGWDYGYTF.

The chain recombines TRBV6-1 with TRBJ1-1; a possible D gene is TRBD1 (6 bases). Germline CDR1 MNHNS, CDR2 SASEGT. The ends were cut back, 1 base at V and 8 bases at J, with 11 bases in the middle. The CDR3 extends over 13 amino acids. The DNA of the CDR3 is TGTGCCAGCAGTGAAGATGCAGGGGTGGAAGCTTTCTTT. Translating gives CASSEDAGVEAFF.

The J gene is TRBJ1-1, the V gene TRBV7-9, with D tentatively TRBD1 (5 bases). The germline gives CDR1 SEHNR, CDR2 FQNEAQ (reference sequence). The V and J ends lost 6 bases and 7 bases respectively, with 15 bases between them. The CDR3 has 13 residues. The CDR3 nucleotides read TGTGCCAGCAGTCAGACCCGGGACGGTGAAGCTTTCTTT. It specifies CASSQTRDGEAFF.

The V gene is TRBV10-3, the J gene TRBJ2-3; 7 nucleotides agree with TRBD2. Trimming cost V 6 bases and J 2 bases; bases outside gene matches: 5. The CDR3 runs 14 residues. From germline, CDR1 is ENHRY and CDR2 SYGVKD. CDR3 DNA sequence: TGTGCCATCAGCGGGGACTACCTCACAGATACGCAGTATTTT. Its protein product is CAISGDYLTDTQYF.

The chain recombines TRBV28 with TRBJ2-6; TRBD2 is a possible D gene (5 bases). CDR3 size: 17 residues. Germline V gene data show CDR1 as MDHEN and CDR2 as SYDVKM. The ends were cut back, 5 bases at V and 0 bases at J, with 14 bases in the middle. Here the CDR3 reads CASSLGVSSSGANVLTF. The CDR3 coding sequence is TGTGCCAGCAGTCTCGGGGTGTCCTCCTCTGGGGCCAACGTCCTGACTTTC.

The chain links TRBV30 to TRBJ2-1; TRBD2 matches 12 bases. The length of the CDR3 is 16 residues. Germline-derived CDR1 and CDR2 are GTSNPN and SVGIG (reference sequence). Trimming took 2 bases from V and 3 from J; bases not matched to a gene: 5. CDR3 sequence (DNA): TGTGCCTGGAGTCTCGGACTAGCGGGATTCTACAATGAGCAGTTCTTC. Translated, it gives CAWSLGLAGFYNEQFF.

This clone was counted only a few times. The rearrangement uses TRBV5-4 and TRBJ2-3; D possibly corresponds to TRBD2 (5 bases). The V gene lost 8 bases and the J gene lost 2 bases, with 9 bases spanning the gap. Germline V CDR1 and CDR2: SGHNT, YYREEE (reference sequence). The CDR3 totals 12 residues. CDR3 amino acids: CASRRDTDTQYF. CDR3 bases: TGTGCCAGTCGACGGGACACAGATACGCAGTATTTT.

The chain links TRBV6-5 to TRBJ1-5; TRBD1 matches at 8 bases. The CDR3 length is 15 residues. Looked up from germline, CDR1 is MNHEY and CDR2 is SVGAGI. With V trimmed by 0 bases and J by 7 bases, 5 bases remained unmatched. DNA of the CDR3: TGTGCCAGCAGTTACTCGGACAGGGCGAACCAGCCCCAGCATTTT. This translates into CASSYSDRANQPQHF.

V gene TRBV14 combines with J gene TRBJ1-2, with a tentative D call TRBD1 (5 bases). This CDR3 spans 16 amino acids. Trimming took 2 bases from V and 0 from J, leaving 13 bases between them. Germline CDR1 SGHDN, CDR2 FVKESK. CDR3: CASSQNPGPPNYGYTF. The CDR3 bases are TGTGCCAGCAGCCAAAACCCGGGACCTCCTAACTATGGCTACACCTTC.

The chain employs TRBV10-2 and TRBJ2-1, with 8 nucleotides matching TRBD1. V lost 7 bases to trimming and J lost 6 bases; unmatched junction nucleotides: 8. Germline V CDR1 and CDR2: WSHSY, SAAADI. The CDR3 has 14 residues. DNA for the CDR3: TGCGCCAGCAAATTGTCAGGGGGCTCCAATGAGCAGTTCTTC. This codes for CASKLSGGSNEQFF.